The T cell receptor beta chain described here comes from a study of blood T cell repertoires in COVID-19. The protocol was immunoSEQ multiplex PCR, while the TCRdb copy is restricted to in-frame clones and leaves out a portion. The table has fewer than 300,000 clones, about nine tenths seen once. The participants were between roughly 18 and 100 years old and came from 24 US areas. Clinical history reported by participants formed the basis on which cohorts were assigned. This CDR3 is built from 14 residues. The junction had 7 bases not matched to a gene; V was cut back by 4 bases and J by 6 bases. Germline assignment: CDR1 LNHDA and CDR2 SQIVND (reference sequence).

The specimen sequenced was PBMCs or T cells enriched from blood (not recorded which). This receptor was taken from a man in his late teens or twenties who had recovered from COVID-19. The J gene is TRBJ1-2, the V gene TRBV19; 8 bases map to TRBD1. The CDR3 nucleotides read TGTGCCAGTAGTACCCAGGGGGCTAGCAATGGCTACACCTTC. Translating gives CASSTQGASNGYTF.